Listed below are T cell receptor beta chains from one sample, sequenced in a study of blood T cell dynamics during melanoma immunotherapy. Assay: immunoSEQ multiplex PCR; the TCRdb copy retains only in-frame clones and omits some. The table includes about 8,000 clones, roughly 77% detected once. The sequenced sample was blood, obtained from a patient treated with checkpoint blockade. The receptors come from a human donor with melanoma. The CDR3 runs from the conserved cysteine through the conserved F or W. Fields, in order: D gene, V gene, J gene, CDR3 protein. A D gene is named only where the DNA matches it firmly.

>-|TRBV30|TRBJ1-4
CAWSDGSEKLFF
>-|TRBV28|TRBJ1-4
CASSAWNEKLFF
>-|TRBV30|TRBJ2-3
CAWSYGTPVSDTQYF
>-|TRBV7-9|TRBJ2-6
CASSSELAFSGANVLTF
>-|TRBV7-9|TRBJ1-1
CASSQAGGRDTEAFF
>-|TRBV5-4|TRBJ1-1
CASSRRGEAFF
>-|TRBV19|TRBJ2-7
CASSSMQIYEQYF
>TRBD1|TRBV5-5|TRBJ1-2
CASSLDRGNGGYTF
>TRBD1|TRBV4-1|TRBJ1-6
CASSQIGQGGSPLHF
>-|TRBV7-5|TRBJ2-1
CASSLGFSRGVITYNEQFF
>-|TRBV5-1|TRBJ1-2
CASSQAGFWDGYTF
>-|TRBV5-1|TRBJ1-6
CASSSGTTNSPLHF
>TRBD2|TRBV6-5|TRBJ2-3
CASSYRLASDTQYF
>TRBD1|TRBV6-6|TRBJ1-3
CASSYSGQGAYTIYF
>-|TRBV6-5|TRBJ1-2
CASSFRGPVSYGYTF
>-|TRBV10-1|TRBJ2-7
CASSESPGGEQYF
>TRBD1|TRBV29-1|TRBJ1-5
CSVETGQNQPQHF
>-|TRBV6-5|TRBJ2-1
CASSYSNRGSYNEQFF
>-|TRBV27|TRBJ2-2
CASSLGGTGELFF
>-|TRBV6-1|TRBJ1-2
CASSEGGWGYTF
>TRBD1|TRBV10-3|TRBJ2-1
CAISESAGGVANEQFF
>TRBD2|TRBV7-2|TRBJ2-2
CASNPRGGAGTGELFF
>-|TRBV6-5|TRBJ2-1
CASSYNVDNEQFF
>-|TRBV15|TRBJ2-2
CATSRGTLDRELFF
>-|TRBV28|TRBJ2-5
CASSFNYQETQYF
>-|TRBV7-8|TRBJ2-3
CASSLVLAGDTQYF
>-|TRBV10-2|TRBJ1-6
CASSEGQSYNSPLHF
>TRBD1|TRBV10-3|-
CAISELGTGSSYEQYF
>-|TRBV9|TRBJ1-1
CASSPLTGLGTEAFF
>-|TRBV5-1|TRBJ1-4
CASSLGTGATNEKLFF
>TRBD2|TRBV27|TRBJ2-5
CASKLLAGTQETQYF
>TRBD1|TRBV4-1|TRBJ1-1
CASSQADRERTEAFF
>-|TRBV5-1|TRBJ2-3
CASSLGSDTQYF
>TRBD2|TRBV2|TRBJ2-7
CASSAVAGGTGEQYF
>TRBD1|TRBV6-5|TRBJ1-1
CASRKGQGNTEAFF
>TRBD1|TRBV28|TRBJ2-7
CASSLPTDLDRVAYEQYF
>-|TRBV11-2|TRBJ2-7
CASSLVGQNEQYF